Sequencing of this TCR beta chain was carried out in a study of cytomegalovirus exposure and HLA in healthy donors. Study-wide points: Later analysis showed most CMV-associated TCR beta chains appearing HLA-restricted. Reported results showed that the classifier diagnosed cytomegalovirus status with high specificity and sensitivity. Confirmation in vitro established that a few CMV-associated chains were specific for CMV antigens.

The study ran its PCR with 60 Vbeta and 13 Jbeta primers. Only in-frame clones appear in the TCRdb table, and some are missing; sequencing was by immunoSEQ multiplex PCR. The sample contains roughly 190,000 clones, 9.5% to 15% of which appear only once. Note on this clone: What it recognizes is unknown.

It was healthy bone marrow donors who served as donors. The TCR was taken from a man aged 45-60 years in good health and CMV-seropositive. The specimen was PBMCs.

The CDR3 DNA reads as TGTGCCAGCAGCTTAGGACATAAGTCCGTGAACACTGAAGCTTTCTTT. It codes for CASSLGHKSVNTEAFF. This chain links TRBV7-8 with TRBJ1-1; unclear D gene. Trimming removed 1 base from V and 0 bases from J, with 12 bases in between. The CDR3 has 16 residues. Germline loops: CDR1 SGHVS, CDR2 FQNEAQ.